This TCR beta chain was retrieved from a study of T cells in Graves' hyperthyroidism and ophthalmopathy. Each patient was aged 18 to 65 and had newly diagnosed hyperthyroidism of under 2 months' duration. The study based diagnoses on clinical symptoms, serum thyroxine and TRAb, thyroid ultrasound and orbital computed tomography. This clonotype appeared many times. Its antigen remains unknown. General observations from the study: In simple terms, a model built on 13 V-J features told ophthalmopathy apart from stable hyperthyroidism.

Amplified regions were TCR beta CDR3 sequences from RNA transcripts. The primer set for the first-round RT-PCR of the TCR CDR3 was HTBI. TCRdb used MiXCR to reprocess the multiplex PCR reads, holding one entry per CDR3 protein. The sample has 460,000 or so distinct CDR3 sequences, approximately 15% seen once. The CDR3 has 15 residues. Trimming removed 6 bases from V and 7 bases from J; junction bases left unmatched: 13. CDR1 is MNHEY, CDR2 SMNVEV, per germline (reference sequence). Sequencing was performed on blood. This chain connects TRBV27 to TRBJ1-2; 8 bases are a match to TRBD1. The TCR was taken from a woman between 18 and 29 years old with Graves' hyperthyroidism. The CDR3 sequence is CASSPLGPTGVGYTF. CDR3 bases: TGTGCCAGCAGCCCCCTCGGCCCGACAGGGGTTGGCTACACCTTC.